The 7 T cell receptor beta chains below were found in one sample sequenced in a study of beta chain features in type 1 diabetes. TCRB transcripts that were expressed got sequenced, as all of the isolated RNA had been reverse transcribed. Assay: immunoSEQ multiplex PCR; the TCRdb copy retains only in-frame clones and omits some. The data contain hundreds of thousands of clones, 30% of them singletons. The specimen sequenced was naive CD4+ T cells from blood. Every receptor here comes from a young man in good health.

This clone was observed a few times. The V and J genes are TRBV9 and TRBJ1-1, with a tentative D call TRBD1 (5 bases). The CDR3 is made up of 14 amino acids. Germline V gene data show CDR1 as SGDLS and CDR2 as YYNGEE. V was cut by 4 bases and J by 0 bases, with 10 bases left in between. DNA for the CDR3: TGTGCCAGCAGCTGGGACGCCTTGAACACTGAAGCTTTCTTT. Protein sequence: CASSWDALNTEAFF.

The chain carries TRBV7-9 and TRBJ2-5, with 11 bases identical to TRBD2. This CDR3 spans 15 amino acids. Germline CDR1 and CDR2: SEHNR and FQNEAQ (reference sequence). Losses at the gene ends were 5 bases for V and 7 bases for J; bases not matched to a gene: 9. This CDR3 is CASSLLRLAGSTQYF. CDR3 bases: TGTGCCAGCAGCCTTCTCCGACTAGCGGGATCGACCCAGTACTTC.

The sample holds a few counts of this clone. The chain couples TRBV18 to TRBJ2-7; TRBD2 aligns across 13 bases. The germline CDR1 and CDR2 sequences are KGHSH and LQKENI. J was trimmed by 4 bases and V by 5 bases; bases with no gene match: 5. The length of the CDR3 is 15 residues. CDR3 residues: CASSSRLAGGYEQYF. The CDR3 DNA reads TGTGCCAGCTCATCAAGACTAGCGGGAGGTTACGAGCAGTACTTC. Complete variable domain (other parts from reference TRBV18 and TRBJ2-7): NAGVMQNPRHLVRRRGQEARLRCSPMKGHSHVYWYRQLPEEGLKFMVYLQKENIIDESGMPKERFSAEFPKEGPSILRIQQVVRGDSAAYFCASSSRLAGGYEQYFGPGTRLTVT.

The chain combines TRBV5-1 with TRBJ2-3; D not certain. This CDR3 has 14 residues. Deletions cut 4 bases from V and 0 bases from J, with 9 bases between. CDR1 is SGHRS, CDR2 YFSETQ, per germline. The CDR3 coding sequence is TGCGCCAGCAGCGTGGAGACTAGCACAGATACGCAGTATTTT. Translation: CASSVETSTDTQYF.

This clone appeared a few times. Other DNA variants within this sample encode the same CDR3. Written as DNA, the CDR3 is TGTGCCAGCAGCCTCGGACTCCTTTCCTACGAGCAGTACTTC. Translating gives CASSLGLLSYEQYF. The chain carries TRBV7-6 and TRBJ2-7; possibly TRBD2 for D (5 bases). Deletions cut 5 bases from V and 1 base from J, with 12 bases between. The CDR3 consists of 14 residues. The V gene's germline CDR1 is SGHVS and CDR2 FNYEAQ.

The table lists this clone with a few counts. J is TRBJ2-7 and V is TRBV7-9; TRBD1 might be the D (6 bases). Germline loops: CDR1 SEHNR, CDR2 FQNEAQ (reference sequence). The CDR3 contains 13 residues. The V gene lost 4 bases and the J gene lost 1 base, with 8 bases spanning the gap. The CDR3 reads CASSSTGSYEQYF. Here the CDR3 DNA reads TGTGCCAGCAGCTCCACAGGGTCCTACGAGCAGTACTTC.

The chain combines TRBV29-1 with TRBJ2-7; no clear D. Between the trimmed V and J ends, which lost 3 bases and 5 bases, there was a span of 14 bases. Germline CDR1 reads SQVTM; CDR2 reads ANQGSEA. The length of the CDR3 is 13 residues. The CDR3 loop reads CSVEVFGYHEQYF. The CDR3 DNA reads TGCAGCGTTGAGGTCTTTGGGTACCACGAGCAGTACTTC.